Listed here is a single T cell receptor (beta chain). While infection was still active, Seattle patients were enrolled and then followed longitudinally. Measured with immunoSEQ multiplex PCR; TCRdb has only the in-frame clones, and not every one. In the table there are some 38,000 clones, approximately 69% of which are singletons. This sample stems from a study of blood T cell repertoires in COVID-19. Looked up from germline, CDR1 is MRHNA and CDR2 is SNTAGT. The CDR3 is 15 amino acids. V gave up 2 bases and J gave up 7 bases; unmatched junction bases: 6. Source material: peripheral blood. This clonotype originated in a man aged 70 or older with COVID-19, enrolled during active disease. The rearrangement joins TRBV6-4 to TRBJ2-1; 9 positions match TRBD2. The CDR3 DNA follows: TGTGCCAGCAGTGACCGTAGCGGGAGCGGGAATGAGCAGTTCTTC. This translates into CASSDRSGSGNEQFF.